Presented here are 8 T cell receptor beta chains from one specimen sequenced in a study of shared clonotypes between healthy human individuals. TCRdb keeps only in-frame clones here, not all; method: immunoSEQ multiplex PCR. The sample lists some 2 million clones; 90% to 95% were seen once. The sequencing sample was made of naive CD4+ T cells sorted from blood. Stated subset: CD45RA+ positively selected. Every receptor here comes from a man aged 18-30 years in good health.

This clone was seen a single time. The chain has TRBV6-1 and TRBJ2-1; possible D gene TRBD1, 7 bases. Germline CDR1 MNHNS, CDR2 SASEGT. This CDR3 contains 15 residues. V lost 5 bases and J lost 0, with 11 bases in between. Written as DNA, the CDR3 is TGTGCCAGCAGTCGACAGGGAGGCTCCTACAATGAGCAGTTCTTC. Its protein product is CASSRQGGSYNEQFF.

The chain carries TRBV11-2 and TRBJ2-5; 7 bases fit TRBD1. CDR3 length: 15 residues. The V gene end was trimmed by 3 bases and the J gene end by 0 bases; junction bases not matched to a gene: 4. Per germline, CDR1 SGHAT and CDR2 FQNNGV. The CDR3: CASSFGQVYQETQYF. The CDR3 DNA reads as TGTGCCAGCAGCTTCGGACAGGTCTACCAAGAGACCCAGTACTTC.

Concerning this clone itself: The same CDR3 is also encoded by other DNA sequences in this sample. V is TRBV5-1 and J is TRBJ2-3, with D maybe TRBD2 (6 bases). V was trimmed by 1 base and J by 1 base, leaving 10 bases between them. The CDR3 totals 15 residues. CDR1 is SGHRS, CDR2 YFSETQ, per germline. CDR3 DNA sequence: TGCGCCAGCAGCTTGAGGGAGGCCGGCACAGATACGCAGTATTTT. It codes for CASSLREAGTDTQYF.

To note about this clone: This sample includes further DNA sequences coding for the same CDR3. The V gene is TRBV5-1, the J gene TRBJ1-2; D may be TRBD1 (5 bases). There are 15 residues in the CDR3. Trimming took off 2 bases at V and 2 bases at J, with 13 bases between the two ends. Germline CDR1 SGHRS, CDR2 YFSETQ. CDR3 amino acids: CASSLGQPGNYGYTF. CDR3 bases: TGCGCCAGCAGCTTAGGCCAACCAGGGAACTATGGCTACACCTTC.

This chain links TRBV5-1 with TRBJ2-7; either TRBD1 or TRBD2 may supply D (5 bases each). The V gene lost 0 bases and the J gene lost 6 bases, with 16 bases spanning the gap. The CDR3 has 15 residues. Germline V gene sequence: CDR1 SGHRS, CDR2 YFSETQ. The CDR3 loop is CASSLGGTSPLEQYF. CDR3 coding DNA: TGCGCCAGCAGCTTGGGGGGGACCTCTCCCCTCGAGCAGTACTTC. The full variable domain, rest sourced from reference TRBV5-1 and TRBJ2-7, is KAGVTQTPRYLIKTRGQQVTLSCSPISGHRSVSWYQQTPGQGLQFLFEYFSETQRNKGNFPGRFSGRQFSNSRSEMNVSTLELGDSALYLCASSLGGTSPLEQYFGPGTRLTVT.

V usage is TRBV5-1 and J usage is TRBJ2-7; 7 bases match TRBD1. The CDR3 has 15 residues. The junction had 11 bases not matched to a gene; V was cut back by 4 bases and J by 4 bases. The germline V gene has CDR1 SGHRS and CDR2 YFSETQ. The CDR3 bases are TGCGCCAGCAGCCCGGAACAGGGGAGTAGTTACGAGCAGTACTTC. It is translated as CASSPEQGSSYEQYF.

V is TRBV5-1 and J is TRBJ1-3; D is uncertain. The CDR3 runs 15 residues. CDR1 and CDR2 from the germline V gene are SGHRS and YFSETQ. The germline V and J ends were trimmed by 7 bases and 9 bases, with 23 bases remaining between them. The CDR3 region is CASSPSGGVGSTIYF. The CDR3 coding sequence is TGCGCCAGCTCCCCTTCCGGAGGAGTTGGGAGCACCATATATTTT.

The J gene is TRBJ1-3, the V gene TRBV10-3, with D possibly TRBD1 on 5 matching bases. The CDR3 contains 16 residues. CDR1 is ENHRY, CDR2 SYGVKD, per germline. Trimming shortened V by 4 bases and J by 0 bases, and 13 bases separated the two germline ends. DNA for the CDR3: TGTGCCATCAGTGCAACCGGGACTATCTCTGGAAACACCATATATTTT. This translates into CAISATGTISGNTIYF.